The rows below give T cell receptor beta chains drawn from one sample of a study of blood T cell repertoires in COVID-19. Assay: immunoSEQ multiplex PCR; the TCRdb copy retains only in-frame clones and omits some. The sample has more than 300,000 clones; over 70% are singletons. The sequenced material came from peripheral blood. Receptors were obtained from a woman aged 45-65 years with acute or convalescent COVID-19. Both conserved end residues are part of each CDR3. The order of the fields is clone size, J gene, V gene, D gene, CDR3 protein, CDR3 DNA. D genes are given only for firm matches. A row's size may be missing; if present it is once, few, many or a size class.

clone size: NA; J gene: TRBJ2-1; V gene: TRBV29-1; D gene: TRBD2; CDR3 protein: CSVMGLAGEGEQFF; CDR3 DNA: TGCAGCGTTATGGGACTAGCGGGGGAGGGTGAGCAGTTCTTC
clone size: NA; J gene: TRBJ1-4; V gene: TRBV18; D gene: NA; CDR3 protein: CASSTSVVGEKLFF; CDR3 DNA: TGTGCCAGCTCCACCAGCGTGGTTGGAGAAAAACTGTTTTTT
clone size: NA; J gene: TRBJ1-3; V gene: TRBV5-5; D gene: TRBD1; CDR3 protein: CASSSGGAGNTIYF; CDR3 DNA: TGTGCCAGCAGCTCAGGGGGCGCGGGAAACACCATATATTTT
clone size: few; J gene: TRBJ2-2; V gene: TRBV7-9; D gene: NA; CDR3 protein: CASLGGNTGELFF; CDR3 DNA: TGTGCCAGCTTGGGGGGGAACACCGGGGAGCTGTTTTTT
clone size: NA; J gene: TRBJ1-1; V gene: TRBV11-2; D gene: NA; CDR3 protein: CASSSIPGNTEAFF; CDR3 DNA: TGTGCCAGCAGCTCGATACCGGGAAACACTGAAGCTTTCTTT
clone size: NA; J gene: TRBJ1-1; V gene: TRBV4-3; D gene: TRBD1; CDR3 protein: CASSRQGENAEAFF; CDR3 DNA: TGCGCCAGCAGCAGACAGGGAGAGAACGCTGAAGCTTTCTTT
clone size: NA; J gene: TRBJ1-2; V gene: TRBV5-6; D gene: TRBD1; CDR3 protein: CASSPGTGGGYTF; CDR3 DNA: TGTGCCAGCAGCCCCGGGACAGGGGGAGGCTACACCTTC
clone size: NA; J gene: TRBJ1-3; V gene: TRBV5-6; D gene: TRBD1; CDR3 protein: CASSAVGQGPSSGNTIYF; CDR3 DNA: TGTGCCAGCAGTGCCGTAGGACAGGGACCTTCCTCTGGAAACACCATATATTTT
clone size: NA; J gene: TRBJ2-5; V gene: TRBV27; D gene: NA; CDR3 protein: CASSFVGGQETQYF; CDR3 DNA: TGTGCCAGCAGTTTCGTAGGGGGCCAAGAGACCCAGTACTTC
clone size: few; J gene: TRBJ2-1; V gene: TRBV15; D gene: TRBD2; CDR3 protein: CATSRDGLAKKWVTYNEQFF; CDR3 DNA: TGTGCCACCAGCAGAGATGGACTAGCGAAAAAGTGGGTAACCTACAATGAGCAGTTCTTC
clone size: NA; J gene: TRBJ1-6; V gene: TRBV5-6; D gene: TRBD1; CDR3 protein: CASSPQGQGWVPLHF; CDR3 DNA: TGTGCCAGCAGCCCTCAGGGACAGGGCTGGGTACCCCTCCACTTT
clone size: NA; J gene: TRBJ1-1; V gene: TRBV7-2; D gene: NA; CDR3 protein: CASSLAQNTEAFF; CDR3 DNA: TGTGCCAGCAGCTTAGCACAGAACACTGAAGCTTTCTTT
clone size: NA; J gene: TRBJ1-1; V gene: TRBV5-6; D gene: TRBD1; CDR3 protein: CASSFTGGATNTEAFF; CDR3 DNA: TGTGCCAGCAGCTTCACAGGGGGGGCAACGAACACTGAAGCTTTCTTT
clone size: NA; J gene: TRBJ2-1; V gene: TRBV18; D gene: TRBD2; CDR3 protein: CASSPTSGAYNEQFF; CDR3 DNA: TGTGCCAGCTCCCCGACTAGCGGAGCCTACAATGAGCAGTTCTTC
clone size: NA; J gene: TRBJ2-5; V gene: TRBV7-2; D gene: TRBD2; CDR3 protein: CASSSKLIAGAETQYF; CDR3 DNA: TGTGCCAGCAGCTCTAAACTAATAGCGGGAGCCGAGACCCAGTACTTC
clone size: NA; J gene: TRBJ2-5; V gene: TRBV11-2; D gene: NA; CDR3 protein: CASSAQQQLQETQYF; CDR3 DNA: TGTGCCAGCAGCGCCCAACAGCAACTCCAAGAGACCCAGTACTTC
clone size: NA; J gene: TRBJ1-2; V gene: TRBV28; D gene: NA; CDR3 protein: CAIRGLGRLNGYTF; CDR3 DNA: TGTGCCATCCGGGGGTTGGGGCGCTTGAATGGCTACACCTTC
clone size: NA; J gene: TRBJ2-1; V gene: TRBV10-1; D gene: NA; CDR3 protein: CASSESGAGQGQQFF; CDR3 DNA: TGCGCCAGCAGTGAGTCGGGGGCGGGCCAAGGACAGCAGTTCTTC
clone size: few; J gene: TRBJ2-2; V gene: TRBV30; D gene: TRBD1; CDR3 protein: CAWSGTGGGIGELFF; CDR3 DNA: TGTGCCTGGAGTGGCACAGGGGGCGGGATCGGGGAGCTGTTTTTT
clone size: once; J gene: TRBJ1-2; V gene: TRBV3-1/TRBV3-2; D gene: TRBD1; CDR3 protein: CASSPLRGDGYTF; CDR3 DNA: TGTGCCAGCAGCCCCCTCAGGGGGGATGGCTACACCTTC
clone size: NA; J gene: TRBJ1-4; V gene: TRBV28; D gene: NA; CDR3 protein: CASSFQDSQKLFF; CDR3 DNA: TGTGCCAGCAGTTTTCAGGACAGTCAAAAACTGTTTTTT
clone size: NA; J gene: TRBJ2-5; V gene: TRBV3-1/TRBV3-2; D gene: TRBD2; CDR3 protein: CASSPAAGGVWTQYF; CDR3 DNA: TGTGCCAGCAGCCCCGCGGCGGGGGGGGTCTGGACCCAGTACTTC
clone size: once; J gene: TRBJ1-5; V gene: TRBV5-5; D gene: TRBD1; CDR3 protein: CASSWTGNSNQPQHF; CDR3 DNA: TGTGCCAGCAGCTGGACAGGGAATAGCAATCAGCCCCAGCATTTT
clone size: NA; J gene: TRBJ2-3; V gene: TRBV3-1/TRBV3-2; D gene: NA; CDR3 protein: CASSGLGPGSGTDTQYF; CDR3 DNA: TGTGCCAGCAGCGGCCTAGGACCGGGATCGGGCACAGATACGCAGTATTTT
clone size: NA; J gene: TRBJ2-2; V gene: TRBV4-1; D gene: TRBD1; CDR3 protein: CASSLRLDRANTGELFF; CDR3 DNA: TGCGCCAGCAGCCTAAGATTGGACAGGGCGAACACCGGGGAGCTGTTTTTT
clone size: NA; J gene: TRBJ2-3; V gene: TRBV4-3; D gene: NA; CDR3 protein: CASSQVGGAFTDTQYF; CDR3 DNA: TGCGCCAGCAGCCAAGTAGGCGGGGCCTTCACAGATACGCAGTATTTT
clone size: once; J gene: TRBJ1-2; V gene: TRBV9; D gene: TRBD1; CDR3 protein: CASSPTGTNYGYTF; CDR3 DNA: TGTGCCAGCAGCCCGACAGGGACTAACTATGGCTACACCTTC
clone size: NA; J gene: TRBJ2-1; V gene: TRBV4-3; D gene: NA; CDR3 protein: CASSQAGGLAYNEQFF; CDR3 DNA: TGCGCCAGCAGCCAAGCGGGCGGCCTAGCTTACAATGAGCAGTTCTTC
clone size: NA; J gene: TRBJ2-1; V gene: TRBV19; D gene: NA; CDR3 protein: CASSIRRENEQFF; CDR3 DNA: TGTGCCAGTAGTATTAGGAGGGAAAATGAGCAGTTCTTC
clone size: NA; J gene: TRBJ2-1; V gene: TRBV10-2; D gene: TRBD2; CDR3 protein: CASRTSANEQFF; CDR3 DNA: TGCGCCAGCAGGACTAGCGCCAATGAGCAGTTCTTC
clone size: NA; J gene: TRBJ2-3; V gene: TRBV29-1; D gene: NA; CDR3 protein: CSVGPTDTQYF; CDR3 DNA: TGCAGCGTTGGGCCCACAGATACGCAGTATTTT
clone size: NA; J gene: TRBJ1-4; V gene: TRBV29-1; D gene: TRBD1; CDR3 protein: CSASTGEDEKLFF; CDR3 DNA: TGCAGCGCAAGTACAGGGGAAGATGAAAAACTGTTTTTT
clone size: NA; J gene: TRBJ1-1; V gene: TRBV29-1; D gene: TRBD1; CDR3 protein: CSAPGQGSEAFF; CDR3 DNA: TGCAGCGCCCCGGGACAGGGCTCTGAAGCTTTCTTT
clone size: NA; J gene: TRBJ1-3; V gene: TRBV24-1; D gene: TRBD1; CDR3 protein: CATSDSRTGGNTIYF; CDR3 DNA: TGTGCCACCAGTGATTCCCGGACAGGAGGAAACACCATATATTTT
clone size: NA; J gene: TRBJ2-5; V gene: TRBV30; D gene: TRBD2; CDR3 protein: CAWKTSGGLWRETQYF; CDR3 DNA: TGTGCCTGGAAGACTAGCGGGGGGCTCTGGAGAGAGACCCAGTACTTC
clone size: NA; J gene: TRBJ2-1; V gene: TRBV21-1; D gene: NA; CDR3 protein: CASSKLAGFKHNEQFF; CDR3 DNA: TGTGCCAGCAGCAAACTAGCGGGGTTCAAACACAATGAGCAGTTCTTC
clone size: NA; J gene: TRBJ1-4; V gene: TRBV7-2; D gene: TRBD1; CDR3 protein: CASSPLQGDNEKLFF; CDR3 DNA: TGTGCCAGCAGCCCCCTACAGGGGGATAATGAAAAACTGTTTTTT
clone size: NA; J gene: TRBJ1-1; V gene: TRBV21-1; D gene: NA; CDR3 protein: CASSKGPGVTEAFF; CDR3 DNA: TGTGCCAGCAGCAAAGGCCCGGGAGTAACTGAAGCTTTCTTT
clone size: NA; J gene: TRBJ2-3; V gene: TRBV11-3; D gene: TRBD1; CDR3 protein: CASSFRDSPDTQYF; CDR3 DNA: TGTGCCAGCAGCTTCCGGGACAGCCCAGATACGCAGTATTTT
clone size: NA; J gene: TRBJ1-2; V gene: TRBV19; D gene: TRBD1; CDR3 protein: CASIDRVTYGYTF; CDR3 DNA: TGTGCCAGTATTGACAGGGTCACCTATGGCTACACCTTC